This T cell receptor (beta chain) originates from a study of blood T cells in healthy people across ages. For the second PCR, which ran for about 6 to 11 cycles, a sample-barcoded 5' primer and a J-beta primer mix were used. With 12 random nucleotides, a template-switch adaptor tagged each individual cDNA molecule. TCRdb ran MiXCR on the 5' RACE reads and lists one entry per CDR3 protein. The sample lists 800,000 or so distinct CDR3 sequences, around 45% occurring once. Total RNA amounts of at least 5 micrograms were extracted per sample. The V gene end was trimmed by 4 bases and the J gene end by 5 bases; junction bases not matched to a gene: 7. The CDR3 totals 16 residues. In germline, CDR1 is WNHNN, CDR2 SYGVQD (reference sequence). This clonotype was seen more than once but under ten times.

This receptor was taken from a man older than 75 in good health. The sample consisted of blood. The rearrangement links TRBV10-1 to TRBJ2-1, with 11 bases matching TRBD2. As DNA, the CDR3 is TGCGCCAGCAGTGCTAGCGGGAGGCCGGTGAACAATGAGCAGTTCTTC. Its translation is CASSASGRPVNNEQFF.